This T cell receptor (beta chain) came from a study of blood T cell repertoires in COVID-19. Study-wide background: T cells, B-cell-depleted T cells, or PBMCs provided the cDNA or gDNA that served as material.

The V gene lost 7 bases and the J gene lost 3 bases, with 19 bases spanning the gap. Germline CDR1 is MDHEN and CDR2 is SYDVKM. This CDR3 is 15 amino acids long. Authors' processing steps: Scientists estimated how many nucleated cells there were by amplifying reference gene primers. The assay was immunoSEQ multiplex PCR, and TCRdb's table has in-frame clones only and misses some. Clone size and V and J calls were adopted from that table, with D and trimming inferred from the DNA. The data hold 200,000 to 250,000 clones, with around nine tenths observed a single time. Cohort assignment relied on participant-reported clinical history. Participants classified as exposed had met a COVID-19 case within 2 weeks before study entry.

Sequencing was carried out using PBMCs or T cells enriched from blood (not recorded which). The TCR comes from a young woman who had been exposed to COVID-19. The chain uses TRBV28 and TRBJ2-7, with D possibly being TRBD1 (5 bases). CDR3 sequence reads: CASTSDPGSVYEQYF. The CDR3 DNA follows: TGTGCCAGCACCTCGGACCCAGGGTCAGTCTACGAGCAGTACTTC.